This TCR beta chain was found in a study of CD4+ T cells in melanoma. Whole-study results and caveats: A reported correlation linked neoantigen-specific CD4+ T cells to CD8+, macrophage and B cell function. Reportedly, melanoma neoantigen-specific CD4+ T cells showed varied differentiation states.

CDR1 and CDR2 from the germline V gene are KGHSY and FQNENV. Trimming cost V 1 base and J 10 bases, with 13 bases left between them. This CDR3 is 13 amino acids long. Assay: immunoSEQ multiplex PCR; the TCRdb copy retains only in-frame clones and omits some. The sample includes about 13,000 clones, about 70% of them seen just once. Regarding this clone: As yet, its antigen is unknown.

Sequenced: cells from a culture (not recorded whether cultured in vitro). The origin of this receptor is a human donor with melanoma. V gene TRBV16 combines with J gene TRBJ1-1, with a possible D match to TRBD1 (6 bases). The CDR3 nucleotides read TGTGCCAGCAGCCAATGGGGGCAGGGAGGAGCTTTCTTT. It encodes CASSQWGQGGAFF.